This entry is about one TCR beta chain. It has no known antigen specificity. Base qualities are not recorded, but no much larger clone differs from it by a single base. This sample is part of a study of PD-L1 blockade in urothelial cancer (dated 2017 in TCRdb). Regarding the research as a whole: All patients started therapy in the mid-2010s and received atezolizumab 1,200 mg intravenously every 3 weeks. Twenty-five of 29 patients were males with bladder-origin urothelial cancer, and 18 of 29 reported a prior smoking history. Patients had an ECOG performance status of 0 or 1 and had received between 0 and 3 prior chemotherapy regimens. Durable clinical benefit was achieved by nine patients but not by the remaining 20. Blood samples gave a median of around 140,000 T cells and 80,000 or so unique TCRs, with a median clonality of around 0.08. An exploratory multi-omic analysis was conducted of the somatic, immune and clinical correlates of response to PD-L1 blockade with atezolizumab in urothelial cancer. Pretreatment tumor samples, along with matched peripheral blood serially collected before and after atezolizumab treatment, were subjected to TCR sequencing. Durable clinical benefit meant progression-free survival longer than 6 months, and TCR features were also tested against progression-free and overall survival. Blood samples were analyzed at two time points: 3 weeks after treatment start (second dose) and 6 weeks after treatment start. Pretreatment blood TCR-seq was available for twenty-nine patients, at least one posttreatment blood collection was obtained for 24 patients, and tumor TCR-seq was available for 24 patients. In the same patients, whole exome sequencing and RNA sequencing of pretreatment tumors were performed in addition to TCR sequencing. Broader findings and caveats from the paper: Because the sample size was small (n = 29) and many of the analyses were exploratory, the results are meant to be hypothesis-generating. A pretreatment peripheral blood TCR clonality below the median was linked to improved progression-free and overall survival. At 3 weeks after the start of treatment, tumor-associated TCR clones in peripheral blood had expanded more in patients with durable benefit (n of about 21, p = 0.022).

Synthetic TCR analog templates were spiked into each PCR to estimate absolute template abundance from read counts. The immunoSEQ assay used bias-controlled V and J gene primers to amplify TCRbeta CDR3 regions from genomic DNA. Sequencing of rearranged TCRbeta segments was performed at approximately 20X coverage. The authors' pipeline ran thus. Sequencing errors were corrected by clustering and CDR3s were annotated against IMGT to assign V, D and J genes. Downstream analyses used only productive TCRbeta rearrangements and left out out-of-frame or stop-codon sequences. To compute clonality, Shannon entropy was normalized by the log of the number of unique productive sequences and then subtracted from one. Fisher's exact test with Benjamini-Hochberg correction, using a cutoff of adjusted p below 0.01, was how clones that differed between time points or between blood and tumor were identified. TCRdb carries this immuneACCESS record with in-frame sequences only. Its versions omit some clonotypes, under half of them owing to an unresolved V gene in the studies checked, with the rest unexplained. The V and J calls and clone size come from that table; D and trimming were worked out from the DNA. The sample table contains about 71,000 clones; only one count was recorded for about 88% of them. Clones ranked in the top ten supply 3.4% of the sample.

From the germline V gene, CDR1 is SNHLY and CDR2 is FYNNEI. V is reduced by 6 bases and J by 7 bases, leaving a spacing of 18 bases between them. The CDR3 covers 14 residues, taking in both the cysteine and the phenylalanine. CDR3 DNA only is kept here, 42 bases in frame from base 1. The cohort comprised about 30 patients with locally advanced or metastatic urothelial carcinoma treated at Memorial Sloan Kettering on a trial protocol. Peripheral blood mononuclear cells were collected pretreatment and during treatment, with between 1 and 8 total time points obtained per patient. The Qiagen DNeasy Blood extraction kit was used to purify genomic DNA from total PBMCs and tumor samples. PBMCs were collected pretreatment and during treatment, and were isolated and stored as previously described.

This sample comprised PBMCs, obtained around atezolizumab (anti-PD-L1) treatment. The source is a man aged 55 to 70 with urothelial cancer. The chain is made from TRBV2 and TRBJ1-1; D gene: possibly TRBD1, on 6 matching bases. Here the CDR3 is given as CASSVQGDRGEAFF. The nucleotide sequence reads TGTGCCAGCAGCGTACAGGGTGATAGGGGTGAAGCTTTCTTT.